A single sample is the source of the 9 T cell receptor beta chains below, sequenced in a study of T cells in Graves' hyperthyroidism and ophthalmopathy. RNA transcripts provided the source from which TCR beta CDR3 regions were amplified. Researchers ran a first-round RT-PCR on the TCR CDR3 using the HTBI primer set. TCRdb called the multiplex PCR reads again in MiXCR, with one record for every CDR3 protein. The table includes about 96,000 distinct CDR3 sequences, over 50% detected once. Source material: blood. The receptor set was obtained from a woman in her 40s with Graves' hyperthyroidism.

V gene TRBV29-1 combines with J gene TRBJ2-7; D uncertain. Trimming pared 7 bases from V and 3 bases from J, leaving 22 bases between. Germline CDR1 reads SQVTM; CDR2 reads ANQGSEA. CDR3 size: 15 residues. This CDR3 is CSATSRDLPDYEQYF. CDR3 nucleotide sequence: TGCAGCGCCACCAGCAGAGATCTTCCGGACTACGAGCAGTACTTC.

CDR3 protein: CAISPFGAGQSYEQYF. The CDR3 DNA reads as TGTGCCATCAGCCCTTTTGGGGCGGGACAGTCCTACGAGCAGTACTTC. The chain is built from TRBV10-3 and TRBJ2-7, with a tentative D call TRBD1 (7 bases). The germline CDR1 and CDR2 sequences are ENHRY and SYGVKD. The CDR3 sequence is 16 residues long. Trimming cost V 6 bases and J 1 base, with 19 bases left between them.

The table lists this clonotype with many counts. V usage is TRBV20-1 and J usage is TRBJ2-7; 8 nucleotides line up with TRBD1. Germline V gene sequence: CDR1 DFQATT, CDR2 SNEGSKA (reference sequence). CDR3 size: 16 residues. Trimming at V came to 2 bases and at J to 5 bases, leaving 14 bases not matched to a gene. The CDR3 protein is CSARRLIRQGNDEQYF. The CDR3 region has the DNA TGCAGTGCTAGAAGGCTGATTCGACAGGGGAACGACGAGCAGTACTTC.

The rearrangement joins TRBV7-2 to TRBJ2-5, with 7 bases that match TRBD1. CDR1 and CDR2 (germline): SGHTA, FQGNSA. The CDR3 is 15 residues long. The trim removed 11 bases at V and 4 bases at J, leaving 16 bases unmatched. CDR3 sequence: CAWSRIGGEGETQYF. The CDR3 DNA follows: TGTGCCTGGAGCCGTATAGGGGGCGAGGGAGAGACCCAGTACTTC.

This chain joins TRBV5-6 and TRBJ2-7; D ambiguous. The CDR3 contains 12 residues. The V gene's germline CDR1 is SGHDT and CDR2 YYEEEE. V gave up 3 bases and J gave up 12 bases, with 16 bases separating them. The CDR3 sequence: CASSSDSVNAYF. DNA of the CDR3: TGTGCCAGCAGCTCAGACTCGGTTAATGCGTACTTC. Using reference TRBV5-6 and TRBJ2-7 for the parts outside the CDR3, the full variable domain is DAGVTQSPTHLIKTRGQQVTLRCSPKSGHDTVSWYQQALGQGPQFIFQYYEEEERQRGNFPDRFSGHQFPNYSSELNVNALLLGDSALYLCASSSDSVNAYFGPGTRLTVT.

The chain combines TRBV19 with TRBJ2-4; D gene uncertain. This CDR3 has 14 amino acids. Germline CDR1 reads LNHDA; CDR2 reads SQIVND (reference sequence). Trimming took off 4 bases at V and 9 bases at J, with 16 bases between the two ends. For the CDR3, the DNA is TGTGCCAGTAGTAAGGCCCCAAGAGTAAGCATTCAGTACTTC. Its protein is CASSKAPRVSIQYF.

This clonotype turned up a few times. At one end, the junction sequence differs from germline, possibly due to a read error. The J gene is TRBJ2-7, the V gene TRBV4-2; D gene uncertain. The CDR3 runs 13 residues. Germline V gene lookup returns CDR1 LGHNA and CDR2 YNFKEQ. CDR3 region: CASSQGRNYEQCF. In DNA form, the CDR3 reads TGTGCCAGCAGCCAGGGTCGGAACTACGAGCAGTGCTTC.

The CDR3 nucleotides read TGTGCCTGGAGTGTAAGTTTTAAGTCCACTGAAGCTTTCTTT. It codes for CAWSVSFKSTEAFF. The chain employs TRBV25-1 and TRBJ1-1, with D unresolved. This CDR3 region has 14 residues. The V gene's germline CDR1 is MGHDK and CDR2 SYGVNS. Trimming pared 11 bases from V and 4 bases from J, leaving 20 bases between.

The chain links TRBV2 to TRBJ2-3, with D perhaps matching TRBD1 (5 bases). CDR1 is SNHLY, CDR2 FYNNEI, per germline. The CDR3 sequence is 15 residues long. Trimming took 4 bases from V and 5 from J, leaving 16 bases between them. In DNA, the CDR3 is TGTGCCAGCAGTGGTGGCAGGGCTTCTGAAGATACGCAGTATTTT. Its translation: CASSGGRASEDTQYF.